The clone carrying this T cell receptor (beta chain) has a handful of counts. The data belong to a study of blood T cell repertoires in COVID-19. Clones were sequenced by immunoSEQ multiplex PCR, and TCRdb holds only the in-frame ones, with some missing. The sample records hundreds of thousands of clones, around 85% being singletons. The sequencing sample was made of peripheral blood. The source is a young woman with acute or convalescent COVID-19.

The CDR3, as DNA: TGTGCCAGTAGTATAGATCTGCAGGGATACCAGCCCCAGCATTTT. Its protein is CASSIDLQGYQPQHF. V is TRBV19 and J is TRBJ1-5, with D tentatively TRBD1 (5 bases). The germline V gene has CDR1 LNHDA and CDR2 SQIVND (reference sequence). The CDR3 covers 15 residues. V was clipped by 0 bases and J by 7 bases, with 13 bases between them.